This T cell receptor (beta chain) was profiled in a study of cytomegalovirus exposure and HLA in healthy donors. General study results and limits: For most TCR beta V segments, an earlier analysis put the productive rate at about 87% or about 30% of the time.

Germline lookup yields CDR1 SGHRS and CDR2 YFSETQ. The CDR3 covers 14 residues. Trimming took off 0 bases at V and 3 bases at J, with 6 bases between the two ends. The PCR contained 60 Vbeta and 13 Jbeta primers. The protocol was immunoSEQ multiplex PCR, while the TCRdb copy is restricted to in-frame clones and leaves out a portion. The table lists over 50,000 clones, about 67% of them singletons. This clone was seen a handful of times. As yet, its antigen is unknown. J is TRBJ1-4 and V is TRBV5-1; D uncertain. The TCR originated in a man aged 40-55 years in good health and CMV-seropositive. Sequences were obtained from PBMCs. As DNA, the CDR3 is TGCGCCAGCAGCTTGGGCGTAGCTAATGAAAAACTGTTTTTT. Its protein product is CASSLGVANEKLFF.